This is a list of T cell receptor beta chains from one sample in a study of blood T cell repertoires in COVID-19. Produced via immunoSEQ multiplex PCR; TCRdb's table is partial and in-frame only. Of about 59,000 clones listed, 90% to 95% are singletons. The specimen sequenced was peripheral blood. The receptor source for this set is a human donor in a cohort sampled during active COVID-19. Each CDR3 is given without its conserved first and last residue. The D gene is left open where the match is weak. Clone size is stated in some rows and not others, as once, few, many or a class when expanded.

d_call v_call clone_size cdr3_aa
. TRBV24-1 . ATSDSGLRGWELF
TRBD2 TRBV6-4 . ASSVIAGATDTQY
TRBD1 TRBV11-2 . ASSLERTGAYEQY
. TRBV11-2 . ASSLVRSPYEQY
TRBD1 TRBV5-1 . ASSRGQGAHTNEKLF
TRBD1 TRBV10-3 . AISEPLTGQGVRRLVNEQF
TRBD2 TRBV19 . ASSPRGAGGQKETQY
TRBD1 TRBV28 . ASSTGQGNQPQH
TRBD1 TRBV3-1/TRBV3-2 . ASRGQISYNEQF
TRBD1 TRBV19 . ASSQGAGEQF
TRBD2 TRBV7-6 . ASSLIAGTKVDTQY
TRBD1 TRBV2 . ASSDQGAVYGYT
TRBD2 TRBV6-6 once ASSYPGTSGAYEQY